This T cell receptor beta chain stems from a study of a mutant IDH1 vaccine in newly diagnosed glioma. Study-wide background: There were approximately 62% males and roughly 40% females among treated patients, whose mean age was approximately 44 years.

TCRdb's table, derived via immunoSEQ multiplex PCR, lists solely in-frame clones and lacks some. The sample shows fewer than 55,000 clones, 65% of them seen only once. The sample holds a few counts of this clone. Antigen: not known. As to time point: week 47, end of study. Each vaccine dose was 300 ug of mutant IDH1 20-mer peptide, with topical imiquimod. The CDR3 runs 14 residues. The V gene lost 4 bases and the J gene lost 2 bases, with 11 bases spanning the gap. Germline V lookup: CDR1 SGDLS, CDR2 YYNGEE. This chain uses TRBV9 with TRBJ2-3, with a weak D call TRBD1 (5 bases). The clonotype originates from a man in his forties or fifties with glioma. Some clones in this sample may be carry-over from other donors' samples. Sequencing was performed on peripheral blood mononuclear cells (PBMCs), taken from a glioma patient whose treatment included an IDH1 peptide vaccine. CDR3 sequence (DNA): TGTGCCAGCAGCTTTACAGGTTACACAGATACGCAGTATTTT. Translation gives CASSFTGYTDTQYF.